The T cell receptor beta chain under discussion was sequenced for a study of T cell repertoires in ileal Crohn's disease. Study outcomes and limitations: High-frequency clones were more common in sorted CD8 than CD4 cells.

This CDR3 contains 15 residues. The V gene's germline CDR1 is MNHEY and CDR2 SVGAGI. Trimming at V came to 5 bases and at J to 8 bases, leaving 14 bases not matched to a gene. Concerning this clone itself: Antigen specificity is unknown.

Eligibility required adulthood, ileal or ileocolonic Crohn's disease and indicated ileocolonic resection. Clones were read by immunoSEQ multiplex PCR, and TCRdb kept only the in-frame ones, dropping some. The repertoire holds around 6,700 clones, roughly 83% seen once, with roughly 15% in the top ten. The sequence was obtained from an adult with Crohn's disease. The rearrangement links TRBV6-5 to TRBJ1-2, with 7 bases matching TRBD1. The specimen was ileal tissue. CDR3 loop: CASSKKTGAAGGYTF. As DNA, the CDR3 is TGTGCCAGCAGTAAAAAAACAGGGGCGGCTGGCGGCTACACCTTC.